The rows below give T cell receptor beta chains drawn from one sample of a study of identical twins. TCRdb passed the 5' RACE reads through MiXCR, listing each CDR3 protein once. Among 700,000 or so distinct CDR3 sequences, less than 10% were seen once, and the ten largest hold 0.98%. This same sample was also part of a study on yellow fever vaccine responses in identical twins.

Sequenced sample: PBMCs. The receptors come from a young woman in good health. Both conserved end residues are part of each CDR3. The D gene is left open where the match is weak. The listing skips clone size in some rows; elsewhere it reads once, few, many or a size class.

size | J | D | V | CDR3 | DNA
many | TRBJ2-2 | . | TRBV15 | CATSIRAGELFF | TGTGCCACCAGCATACGTGCCGGGGAGCTGTTTTTT
. | TRBJ2-1 | TRBD2 | TRBV20-1 | CSASGLLAGDTSYNEQFF | TGCAGTGCTAGTGGATTGCTAGCGGGAGATACTTCGTACAATGAGCAGTTCTTC
few | TRBJ2-1 | TRBD2 | TRBV7-9 | CASSSLAAGDNEQFF | TGTGCCAGCAGTTCACTAGCGGCGGGGGACAATGAGCAGTTCTTC
. | TRBJ1-5 | TRBD1 | TRBV7-9 | CASSAIGTGRFQPQHF | TGTGCCAGCAGCGCGATCGGGACAGGGCGATTTCAGCCCCAGCATTTT
few | TRBJ2-7 | . | TRBV12-3/TRBV12-4 | CASTPRGRSYEQYF | TGTGCCAGCACTCCAAGGGGTAGGTCCTACGAGCAGTACTTC
few | TRBJ2-2 | TRBD2 | TRBV29-1 | CSVKGLAGRDNTGELFF | TGCAGCGTGAAAGGACTAGCGGGCCGCGATAACACCGGGGAGCTGTTTTTT
few | TRBJ1-1 | . | TRBV29-1 | CSVGGRMNTEAFF | TGCAGCGTTGGAGGACGGATGAACACTGAAGCTTTCTTT
. | TRBJ2-7 | . | TRBV29-1 | CSVTGPANYEQYF | TGCAGCGTCACAGGGCCCGCCAACTACGAGCAGTACTTC
. | TRBJ2-1 | . | TRBV4-2 | CASSQGLHRDEQFF | TGTGCCAGCAGCCAAGGGCTCCATAGGGATGAGCAGTTCTTC
. | TRBJ2-1 | . | TRBV19 | CASSRPLQGDEQFF | TGTGCCAGTAGTAGACCACTTCAGGGCGATGAGCAGTTCTTC
. | TRBJ1-4 | . | TRBV12-3/TRBV12-4 | CASTLGLTGEKLFF | TGTGCCAGCACCCTCGGACTAACGGGTGAAAAACTGTTTTTT
few | TRBJ1-2 | TRBD1 | TRBV6-2/TRBV6-3 | CASSFMTGNYGYTF | TGTGCCAGCAGTTTCATGACAGGGAACTATGGCTACACCTTC
. | TRBJ2-3 | . | TRBV18 | CASRDTVGGTQYF | TGTGCCAGCCGGGACACCGTGGGGGGTACGCAGTATTTT
. | TRBJ2-6 | . | TRBV28 | CASSLLAGSSGANVLTF | TGTGCCAGCAGTTTATTGGCGGGGAGCTCTGGGGCCAACGTCCTGACTTTC
many | TRBJ2-5 | TRBD2 | TRBV4-1 | CASSQDTSGAYQETQYF | TGCGCCAGCAGCCAAGACACTAGCGGGGCGTACCAAGAGACCCAGTACTTC
few | TRBJ2-7 | . | TRBV12-5 | CASGLGLTYEQYF | TGTGCTAGTGGTTTGGGACTTACCTACGAGCAGTACTTC
few | TRBJ2-5 | . | TRBV15 | CATSRDLGPAQNVETQYF | TGTGCCACCAGCAGAGATCTTGGTCCCGCTCAGAATGTGGAGACCCAGTACTTC
. | TRBJ2-3 | TRBD2 | TRBV5-1 | CASSRTRPGDDTQYF | TGCGCCAGCAGCAGGACTAGGCCCGGAGACGATACGCAGTATTTT
. | TRBJ2-1 | . | TRBV7-6 | CASLEGPGYNEQFF | TGTGCCAGCCTTGAAGGACCGGGGTACAATGAGCAGTTCTTC
many | TRBJ1-3 | . | TRBV5-1 | CASSLYSRGSSGNTIYF | TGCGCCAGCAGCTTGTATAGCAGGGGCAGTTCTGGAAACACCATATATTTT
few | TRBJ2-7 | . | TRBV25-1 | CASSPQDTLTGEQYF | TGTGCCAGCAGTCCGCAGGACACTCTCACGGGAGAGCAGTACTTC
few | TRBJ1-2 | . | TRBV6-5 | CASSYDGRGYGYTF | TGTGCCAGCAGTTACGATGGCAGGGGATATGGCTACACCTTC
many | TRBJ2-3 | . | TRBV11-2 | CASSTPGAITDTQYF | TGTGCCAGCAGCACTCCGGGGGCTATCACAGATACGCAGTATTTT
few | TRBJ2-1 | TRBD2 | TRBV7-8 | CASSALLAGGPDLFF | TGTGCCAGCAGCGCCTTACTAGCGGGAGGGCCAGATCTGTTCTTC
few | TRBJ2-3 | TRBD2 | TRBV3-1 | CASSQVPAGGQGTDTQYF | TGTGCCAGCAGCCAAGTTCCAGCGGGGGGGCAGGGCACAGATACGCAGTATTTT
. | TRBJ2-7 | . | TRBV11-2 | CASSSRGLSSYEQYF | TGTGCCAGCAGCAGCCGGGGACTGAGCTCCTACGAGCAGTACTTC
few | TRBJ2-7 | TRBD2 | TRBV29-1 | CSVVPAGGSYEQYF | TGCAGCGTTGTTCCAGCGGGGGGTTCCTACGAGCAGTACTTC
few | TRBJ2-2 | TRBD2 | TRBV10-3 | CAINLSGGLNTGELFF | TGTGCCATCAACCTGAGCGGGGGGCTGAACACCGGGGAGCTGTTTTTT
. | TRBJ2-2 | . | TRBV4-3 | CASSQDGSRAGELFF | TGCGCCAGCAGCCAAGATGGTTCCCGGGCCGGGGAGCTGTTTTTT
few | TRBJ2-1 | TRBD1 | TRBV18 | CASSPTPGQTSGEQFF | TGTGCCAGCTCACCCACCCCGGGACAGACCTCCGGTGAGCAGTTCTTC
many | TRBJ2-1 | . | TRBV4-2 | CASSHEAGALHEQFF | TGTGCCAGCAGCCATGAGGCGGGGGCCCTACATGAGCAGTTCTTC
many | TRBJ2-3 | . | TRBV4-1 | CASSQGPVTDTQYF | TGCGCCAGCAGCCAAGGCCCAGTCACAGATACGCAGTATTTT
few | TRBJ2-2 | . | TRBV7-2 | CASSLGTKTGELFF | TGTGCCAGCAGCTTAGGGACAAAGACCGGGGAGCTGTTTTTT
few | TRBJ1-5 | . | TRBV27 | CASRADSRGSNQPQHF | TGTGCCAGCAGAGCGGACTCCCGGGGTAGCAATCAGCCCCAGCATTTT
few | TRBJ1-4 | TRBD1 | TRBV5-1 | CASSLEPQGAREKLFF | TGCGCCAGCAGCTTGGAACCCCAGGGGGCGCGTGAAAAACTGTTTTTT
. | TRBJ1-2 | TRBD1 | TRBV29-1 | CSVHGTGGDYGYTF | TGCAGCGTCCACGGGACAGGGGGCGACTATGGCTACACCTTC
. | TRBJ2-3 | TRBD2 | TRBV5-1 | CASSLKTSGDTDTQYF | TGCGCCAGCAGCTTGAAGACTAGCGGGGACACAGATACGCAGTATTTT
. | TRBJ2-2 | . | TRBV7-2 | CASSMAGTLTGELFF | TGTGCCAGCAGCATGGCCGGGACACTCACCGGGGAGCTGTTTTTT
. | TRBJ2-3 | . | TRBV7-9 | CASSEGEPTSTDTQYF | TGTGCCAGCAGCGAAGGAGAACCTACTAGCACAGATACGCAGTATTTT
many | TRBJ2-7 | . | TRBV7-2 | CASSLVRASYEQYF | TGTGCCAGCAGCTTAGTCAGGGCGTCCTACGAGCAGTACTTC
many | TRBJ2-5 | TRBD2 | TRBV12-3/TRBV12-4 | CASTHLAGKTQYF | TGTGCCAGCACCCATCTAGCGGGGAAGACCCAGTACTTC
. | TRBJ1-4 | . | TRBV6-2/TRBV6-3 | CASSSTTGMIEKLFF | TGTGCCAGCAGTTCGACCACAGGGATGATTGAAAAACTGTTTTTT
many | TRBJ2-5 | . | TRBV7-9 | CASSNIDRQETQYF | TGTGCCAGCAGCAATATTGACAGACAAGAGACCCAGTACTTC
many | TRBJ2-1 | TRBD2 | TRBV12-5 | CASGLVLAGNSYNEQFF | TGTGCTAGTGGTTTGGTACTAGCGGGAAACTCCTACAATGAGCAGTTCTTC
few | TRBJ1-5 | . | TRBV28 | CASMQHISNQPQHF | TGTGCCAGCATGCAGCATATTAGCAATCAGCCCCAGCATTTT
. | TRBJ2-1 | TRBD1 | TRBV7-9 | CASSYGQVPYNEQFF | TGTGCCAGCAGCTACGGACAGGTCCCCTACAATGAGCAGTTCTTC
many | TRBJ1-1 | . | TRBV10-3 | CAISGDQRGKAFF | TGTGCCATCAGTGGGGACCAAAGGGGAAAAGCTTTCTTT
few | TRBJ2-1 | TRBD2 | TRBV5-1 | CASSQGGSGGYEQFF | TGCGCCAGCAGCCAAGGGGGTAGCGGGGGATATGAGCAGTTCTTC
few | TRBJ2-3 | TRBD2 | TRBV29-1 | CSVEEERGRGYTQYF | TGCAGCGTTGAGGAGGAGCGGGGAAGAGGGTATACGCAGTATTTT
few | TRBJ2-7 | TRBD2 | TRBV6-2/TRBV6-3 | CASRLAGVGYEQYF | TGTGCCAGCAGGCTAGCGGGAGTGGGCTACGAGCAGTACTTC
few | TRBJ2-5 | TRBD1 | TRBV20-1 | CSAIGQGETQYF | TGCAGTGCTATAGGACAGGGGGAGACCCAGTACTTC